This T cell receptor beta chain was found in a study of T cell repertoires in cytomegalovirus infection. Study-level information: It was recently identified HLA-C-restricted and well-studied HLA-B-restricted CMV epitopes that the study used. CMV infection and matching HLA type were both indicated by public TCR beta signatures.

This clonotype has more than one count but fewer than ten. What it recognizes is unknown. TCRdb used MiXCR to reprocess the reads, holding one entry per CDR3 protein. The table lists about 830,000 distinct CDR3 sequences, over 25% of them singletons. The CDR3 has 13 amino acids. Germline V gene sequence: CDR1 KGHDR, CDR2 SFDVKD. V lost 2 bases and J 5 bases, leaving 8 bases between the germline ends. This receptor was identified in a human donor in good health (CMV status not recorded). Some clones in this sample may be carry-over from other donors' samples. The chain combines TRBV24-1 with TRBJ1-1, with unresolved D. The material was cultured CD8+ T cells from PBMCs, obtained from culture after CMV antigen stimulation. This CDR3 reads CATSDSRETEAFF. In DNA form, the CDR3 reads TGTGCCACCAGTGATTCAAGGGAGACTGAAGCTTTCTTT.